This note documents a single T cell receptor beta chain sequence. Time point reported: neoterminal ileum biopsy at postoperative endoscopy, about 6 months after surgery. Patients were adults with ileal or ileocolonic Crohn's disease needing resection. This CDR3 has 14 amino acids. The germline V gene has CDR1 MNHNS and CDR2 SASEGT. The V and J ends lost 10 bases and 3 bases, in that order; junction bases with no gene match: 11. These data are taken from a study of T cell repertoires in ileal Crohn's disease. Study information: Patients had a median approximately 7.3-year disease duration, and roughly 40% were active smokers. Biopsies of the neoterminal ileum at postoperative colonoscopy form M6 samples. About half of patients got postoperative therapy: under twelve thiopurines, under 20 anti-TNF.

Repertoires were generated with immunoSEQ multiplex PCR, while TCRdb's copy carries only in-frame clones and drops some. This table holds more than 15,000 clones, 55% to 85% found once. This chain links TRBV6-1 with TRBJ2-7; 8 nucleotides line up with TRBD2. Sequencing was done on a sample of ileal tissue. The receptor comes from an adult with Crohn's disease. The CDR3 sequence is CATKGAGALYEQYF. In DNA form, the CDR3 reads TGTGCCACCAAGGGAGCGGGAGCCCTCTACGAGCAGTACTTC.